This T cell receptor (beta chain) was captured by sequencing in a study of blood T cell repertoires in COVID-19. Overall study: Spain, Italy and the United States supplied samples that represented acute and convalescent COVID-19.

Methods used by the authors: Using reference gene primer amplification, nucleated cell counts were estimated. TCRdb keeps only in-frame clones here, not all; method: immunoSEQ multiplex PCR. From that table come the V and J calls and clone size; the DNA was used to work out D and trimming. The repertoire holds 150,000 to 200,000 clones, with about 90% as singletons. The source is a human donor with acute COVID-19. The donor label of this sample is uncertain. Sequencing was performed on PBMCs or T cells enriched from blood (not recorded which).

The CDR3 region is CASSPMTGRTYNEQFF. Written as DNA, the CDR3 is TGTGCCAGCAGTCCAATGACGGGGAGAACCTACAATGAGCAGTTCTTC. The V gene is TRBV6-2 or TRBV6-3, the J gene TRBJ2-1; perhaps TRBD2 as D (5 bases). This CDR3 has 16 residues. Germline V gives CDR1 MNHEY, CDR2 SVGEGT. Deletions cut 5 bases from V and 2 bases from J, with 16 bases between.